The 6 T cell receptor beta chains presented below share a single source sample, sequenced in a study of T-cell memory formation after mild COVID-19. TCRdb ran MiXCR on the 5' RACE reads and lists one entry per CDR3 protein. Found here are around 470,000 distinct CDR3 sequences, 20% of them singletons; the top ten hold 7.5% to 9.5%. What was sequenced was PBMCs or a T cell subset sorted from them (not recorded which). These receptors all stem from an adult woman who had mild COVID-19 (a few samples of this study predate the infection). Cell type and time point are not known.

This clonotype was seen more than once but under ten times. The chain has TRBV20-1 and TRBJ1-2; TRBD1 matches at 11 bases. CDR1 is DFQATT, CDR2 SNEGSKA, per germline (reference sequence). This CDR3 is built from 11 residues. The trim removed 7 bases at V and 6 bases at J, leaving 1 base unmatched. The CDR3 nucleotides are TGCAGTGGGACAGGGGGCCATGGCTACACCTTC. Amino acids: CSGTGGHGYTF.

The chain has TRBV3-1 and TRBJ2-7, with D uncertain. The CDR3 length is 12 residues. Trimming took off 3 bases at V and 6 bases at J, with 9 bases between the two ends. CDR1 is LGHDT and CDR2 is YNNKEL in the germline V gene (reference sequence). The CDR3 nucleotides read TGTGCCAGCAGCCATTATCCGTCCGAGCAGTACTTC. Translation: CASSHYPSEQYF.

V is TRBV13 and J is TRBJ1-1; D is uncertain. This CDR3 comprises 16 residues. V shed 6 bases and J shed 3 bases, with 20 bases lying between them. Germline loops: CDR1 PRHDT, CDR2 FYEKMQ (reference sequence). The CDR3, as DNA: TGTGCCAGCAGTCGTTTGACCTCTCTTGCTGACACTGAAGCTTTCTTT. Translated, it gives CASSRLTSLADTEAFF.

The CDR3, as DNA: TGTGCCAGCAAATCCGGGCGTTTACCCAACATTCAGTACTTC. Amino acid sequence: CASKSGRLPNIQYF. This chain joins TRBV6-2 or TRBV6-3 and TRBJ2-4, with no clear D. The CDR3 has 14 amino acids. Germline loops: CDR1 MNHEY, CDR2 SVGEGT. V lost 7 bases and J 7 bases, leaving 17 bases between the germline ends.

This clonotype was detected ten times or more. The V and J genes are TRBV7-9 and TRBJ2-1; 12 bases are shared with TRBD2. This CDR3 region has 15 residues. Unmatched junction bases numbered 4, after V lost 4 bases and J lost 6 bases. Per the germline V gene, CDR1 is SEHNR and CDR2 is FQNEAQ (reference sequence). The CDR3 sequence: CASSSSGGAANEQFF. CDR3 coding DNA: TGTGCCAGCAGCTCTAGCGGGGGGGCTGCCAATGAGCAGTTCTTC.

The chain joins TRBV5-1 to TRBJ2-7, with TRBD2 matching 11 bases. Trimming cost V 2 bases and J 0 bases; bases outside gene matches: 4. Germline CDR1 and CDR2: SGHRS and YFSETQ. The CDR3 is 16 residues long. This chain's CDR3 is CASSLTSGGSSYEQYF. The CDR3 region has the DNA TGCGCCAGCAGCTTAACTAGCGGGGGTAGCTCCTACGAGCAGTACTTC. Together with reference TRBV5-1 and TRBJ2-7, the CDR3 gives the full variable domain: KAGVTQTPRYLIKTRGQQVTLSCSPISGHRSVSWYQQTPGQGLQFLFEYFSETQRNKGNFPGRFSGRQFSNSRSEMNVSTLELGDSALYLCASSLTSGGSSYEQYFGPGTRLTVT.